This T cell receptor (beta chain) was captured in a study of identical twins. This clonotype was counted ten times or more. The germline V and J ends were trimmed by 3 bases and 4 bases, with 12 bases remaining between them. The CDR3 sequence is 14 residues long. Each CDR3 protein is one row after TCRdb ran MiXCR on the 5' RACE reads. The sample holds about 900,000 distinct CDR3 sequences, 9% to 15% seen once. These records were also assigned to another study, of yellow fever vaccine responses in identical twins.

The rearrangement joins TRBV12-3 or TRBV12-4 to TRBJ1-1, with D possibly TRBD1 on 6 matching bases. The specimen was PBMCs. The receptor comes from a woman between 18 and 29 years old in good health. CDR3 amino acids: CASSLGGASTEAFF. The CDR3 DNA follows: TGTGCCAGCAGTTTGGGGGGGGCGAGCACTGAAGCTTTCTTT.